This T cell receptor (beta chain) is from a study of T cells in Graves' hyperthyroidism and ophthalmopathy. This clonotype was counted at least ten times. Amplification of TCR beta CDR3 regions was performed using RNA transcripts as template. Primed by the HTBI set, a first-round RT-PCR was run on the TCR CDR3. MiXCR, applied by TCRdb to the multiplex PCR reads, yields one record per CDR3 protein. The sample includes hundreds of thousands of distinct CDR3 sequences, 12% to 15% of them seen just once. V was cut by 5 bases and J by 3 bases, with 10 bases left in between. The length of the CDR3 is 13 residues.

The rearrangement links TRBV12-3 or TRBV12-4 to TRBJ1-1, with D unresolved. Sequencing was done on a sample of blood. The clonotype comes from a woman younger than 30 with Graves' hyperthyroidism. CDR3 sequence: CASSSGVYTEAFF. The DNA of the CDR3 is TGTGCCAGCAGTAGTGGCGTGTACACTGAAGCTTTCTTT.